Following are 21 T cell receptor beta chains from one sample sequenced in a study of Ad26.COV2.S vaccination and SARS-CoV-2 variants (dated by TCRdb to about 2021). The receptor library was made with the immunoSEQ multiplex PCR assay. What TCRdb holds here is the immuneACCESS table cut down to in-frame rearrangements. Part of the clones is not present; checked against another copy, under half of the missing clones reflect an unresolved V gene, and the others are unexplained. The sample data list about 350,000 clones, and roughly 81% of these were observed just once. Of the sample, about 3.3% is held by the ten largest clones. Taken with the paper, the label for treatment or condition translates to: about 20 received Ad26.COV2.S at low or high dose, single or two shots; 5 received placebo; per-sample allocation not given. For vaccine and placebo recipients, repertoires were sequenced using samples collected on day 63 after the first injection.

The material was peripheral blood, obtained in a trial of Ad26.COV2.S vaccine versus placebo. Receptors originate from a person aged 18-60 years who received the Ad26.COV2.S COVID-19 vaccine or a placebo.

This clone was observed many times. The rearrangement uses TRBV2 and TRBJ1-5; D possibly corresponds to TRBD1 (6 bases). The germline gives CDR1 SNHLY, CDR2 FYNNEI. Trimming left V 3 bases short and J 7 bases short, with 13 bases between. This CDR3 has 14 amino acids. The CDR3 sequence: CASSDRQGYQPQHF. The CDR3 DNA reads as TGTGCCAGCAGTGATCGGCAGGGGTACCAGCCCCAGCATTTT.

This clone has a single count. The genes are TRBV7-9 and TRBJ1-3; D gene unclear. CDR1 and CDR2 (germline): SEHNR, FQNEAQ (reference sequence). The CDR3 contains 15 residues. V was clipped by 5 bases and J by 2 bases, with 13 bases between them. CDR3 sequence: CASSGGPITGNTIYF. CDR3 nucleotides: TGTGCCAGCAGCGGCGGACCGATCACTGGAAACACCATATATTTT.

The gene calls are TRBV11-2 and TRBJ2-7; D uncertain. V was shortened by 1 base and J by 5 bases, with 18 bases between the two germline ends. The CDR3 runs 16 residues. Germline-derived CDR1 and CDR2 are SGHAT and FQNNGV. The CDR3 reads CASSLGKINTLNEQYF. The CDR3 DNA reads TGTGCCAGCAGCTTAGGGAAAATAAACACCCTCAACGAGCAGTACTTC.

Only one count was recorded for this clone. This chain uses TRBV5-4 with TRBJ1-1; TRBD1 matches at 9 bases. V shed 4 bases, J shed 1 base, and the junction held 5 bases outside the gene matches. Germline CDR1 reads SGHNT; CDR2 reads YYREEE (reference sequence). The CDR3 covers 15 residues. The CDR3 region has the DNA TGTGCCAGCAGCCGCGGACAGGGGACGAACACTGAAGCTTTCTTT. Its translation: CASSRGQGTNTEAFF. Complete variable domain (other parts from reference TRBV5-4 and TRBJ1-1): ETGVTQSPTHLIKTRGQQVTLRCSSQSGHNTVSWYQQALGQGPQFIFQYYREEENGRGNFPPRFSGLQFPNYSSELNVNALELDDSALYLCASSRGQGTNTEAFFGQGTRLTVV.

The rearrangement uses TRBV19 and TRBJ1-5, with D tentatively TRBD1 (5 bases). V shed 7 bases and J shed 7 bases, with 11 bases lying between them. Germline loops: CDR1 LNHDA, CDR2 SQIVND (reference sequence). The CDR3 has 12 amino acids. CDR3 sequence reads: CASKEGRQPQHF. DNA of the CDR3: TGTGCCAGTAAAGAGGGACGCCAGCCCCAGCATTTT. The full variable domain, completed using reference TRBV19 and TRBJ1-5, is DGGITQSPKYLFRKEGQNVTLSCEQNLNHDAMYWYRQDPGQGLRLIYYSQIVNDFQKGDIAEGYSVSREKKESFPLTVTSAQKNPTAFYLCASKEGRQPQHFGDGTRLSIL.

The chain couples TRBV11-2 to TRBJ2-1, with unresolved D. This CDR3 spans 15 amino acids. Per the germline V gene, CDR1 is SGHAT and CDR2 is FQNNGV. V gave up 1 base and J gave up 4 bases, with 11 bases separating them. Here the CDR3 reads CASSLGAFGYNEQFF. For the CDR3, the DNA is TGTGCCAGCAGCTTAGGGGCCTTCGGATACAATGAGCAGTTCTTC.

The chain links TRBV27 to TRBJ2-1; D ambiguous. V gave up 8 bases and J gave up 13 bases, with 6 bases separating them. The V gene's germline CDR1 is MNHEY and CDR2 SMNVEV (reference sequence). The CDR3 sequence is 8 residues long. The CDR3 DNA reads TGTGCCAGCTCCGCTCAGTTCTTC. It translates to CASSAQFF.

This clone was seen once. The chain recombines TRBV6-2 or TRBV6-3 with TRBJ2-5; TRBD1 might be the D (5 bases). CDR1 is MNHEY and CDR2 is SVGEGT in the germline V gene. V was clipped by 6 bases and J by 2 bases, with 7 bases between them. The CDR3 covers 12 residues. CDR3 sequence (DNA): TGTGCCAGCAGCAACAGGCAAGAGACCCAGTACTTC. Protein: CASSNRQETQYF.

The chain combines TRBV27 with TRBJ2-2; D is perhaps TRBD2 (5 bases). V gave up 3 bases and J gave up 5 bases, with 16 bases separating them. CDR1 MNHEY and CDR2 SMNVEV come from the germline V gene (reference sequence). The CDR3 covers 16 residues. The CDR3 region is CASSFGRATRTGELFF. In DNA form, the CDR3 reads TGTGCCAGCAGTTTTGGGCGGGCCACTAGGACCGGGGAGCTGTTTTTT.

This chain links TRBV4-3 with TRBJ2-1, with TRBD2 identical over 9 bases. The CDR3 contains 20 residues. Germline loops: CDR1 LGHNA, CDR2 YSLEER. V lost 0 bases to trimming and J lost 1 base; unmatched junction nucleotides: 13. The CDR3 sequence is CASSQDRLAGTPDSYNEQFF. In DNA form, the CDR3 reads TGCGCCAGCAGCCAAGATAGGCTAGCGGGAACCCCCGATTCCTACAATGAGCAGTTCTTC.

The chain is built from TRBV9 and TRBJ2-3; D is unclear. Trimming stripped 5 bases from V and 2 bases from J, with 12 bases between. The CDR3 is 14 amino acids. In germline, CDR1 is SGDLS, CDR2 YYNGEE. The chain's CDR3 is CASSPPGTTDTQYF. The CDR3 DNA follows: TGTGCCAGCAGTCCTCCGGGCACCACAGATACGCAGTATTTT.

A remark on this clone: Different DNA sequences within this sample yield the same CDR3. This chain uses TRBV7-2 with TRBJ1-1, with a possible D match to TRBD1 (6 bases). Trimming removed 5 bases at V and 2 bases at J, with 9 bases between. The CDR3 sequence is 13 residues long. CDR1 and CDR2 (germline): SGHTA, FQGNSA. This CDR3 reads CASSQDRNTEAFF. As DNA, the CDR3 is TGTGCCAGCAGCCAGGACAGAAACACTGAAGCTTTCTTT.

This chain links TRBV7-2 with TRBJ2-4; 14 nucleotides line up with TRBD2. In germline, CDR1 is SGHTA, CDR2 FQGNSA. Germline trimming cut 4 bases from V and 11 bases from J; bases unmatched to any gene: 10. This CDR3 comprises 16 residues. CDR3 sequence (DNA): TGTGCCAGCAGCTCAAGAGGGACTAGCGGGGGTTGGTTTCAGTACTTC. Translating gives CASSSRGTSGGWFQYF. The variable domain in full, completed from reference TRBV7-2 and TRBJ2-4, reads GAGVSQSPSNKVTEKGKDVELRCDPISGHTALYWYRQSLGQGLEFLIYFQGNSAPDKSGLPSDRFSAERTGGSVSTLTIQRTQQEDSAVYLCASSSRGTSGGWFQYFGAGTRLSVL.

This clone has just a few counts. The rearrangement joins TRBV7-9 to TRBJ2-5; D is perhaps TRBD2 (5 bases). V lost 8 bases and J lost 1, with 14 bases in between. The germline CDR1 and CDR2 sequences are SEHNR and FQNEAQ (reference sequence). The length of the CDR3 is 14 residues. This CDR3 reads CASHLTGTQETQYF. CDR3 nucleotide sequence: TGTGCCAGCCACCTCACGGGAACCCAAGAGACCCAGTACTTC.

The CDR3 spells CASSLVVPGELFF. DNA for the CDR3: TGTGCCAGCAGCTTGGTCGTCCCCGGGGAGCTGTTTTTT. The chain is built from TRBV7-2 and TRBJ2-2; the D is unclear. The CDR3 consists of 13 residues. Germline CDR1 reads SGHTA; CDR2 reads FQGNSA. Trimming cost V 3 bases and J 6 bases, with 8 bases left between them.

This rearrangement joins TRBV7-8 to TRBJ2-5; a weak D match, TRBD2 (5 bases). This CDR3 spans 15 amino acids. In germline, CDR1 is SGHVS, CDR2 FQNEAQ. Deletions cut 6 bases from V and 5 bases from J, with 19 bases between. The CDR3 spells CASRQDREWLETQYF. For the CDR3, the DNA is TGTGCCAGCAGACAAGATCGGGAATGGCTGGAGACCCAGTACTTC.

The V call is TRBV6-5, the J call TRBJ2-2; weak D call: TRBD2 (5 bases). The CDR3 spans 12 residues. Germline loops: CDR1 MNHEY, CDR2 SVGAGI. V shed 4 bases and J shed 5 bases, with 5 bases lying between them. CDR3 protein: CASSSGTGELFF. In DNA, the CDR3 is TGTGCCAGCAGTTCGGGGACCGGGGAGCTGTTTTTT.

The chain couples TRBV7-2 to TRBJ2-3; TRBD2 is a possible D gene (6 bases). CDR3 length equals 15 residues. Germline V lookup: CDR1 SGHTA, CDR2 FQGNSA. Trimming shortened V by 1 base and J by 2 bases, and 10 bases separated the two germline ends. In DNA, the CDR3 is TGTGCCAGCAGCTTAGGCCTAGCGCCCACAGATACGCAGTATTTT. It specifies CASSLGLAPTDTQYF.

This clone came up a few times. The identical CDR3 is also encoded by other nucleotide sequences in the sample. J is TRBJ2-5 and V is TRBV11-2, with D perhaps matching TRBD1 (6 bases). This CDR3 comprises 14 residues. Germline V gene lookup returns CDR1 SGHAT and CDR2 FQNNGV. Trimming stripped 1 base from V and 4 bases from J, with 10 bases between. The CDR3 DNA follows: TGTGCCAGCAGCTTAGGGGGGCCTAGAGAGACCCAGTACTTC. The encoded protein is CASSLGGPRETQYF.

This chain connects TRBV5-6 to TRBJ2-7; D is unresolved. This CDR3 contains 13 residues. Germline V lookup: CDR1 SGHDT, CDR2 YYEEEE. Trimming removed 4 bases at V and 2 bases at J, with 10 bases between. The CDR3 region is CASSLQRTYEQYF. CDR3 coding DNA: TGTGCCAGCAGCCTACAGCGAACCTACGAGCAGTACTTC.

J is TRBJ2-3 and V is TRBV5-1; D not resolved. Germline V gene data show CDR1 as SGHRS and CDR2 as YFSETQ. The V end lost 5 bases, the J end lost 3 bases, and 13 bases lay between the germline ends. The CDR3 is 14 amino acids. The DNA of the CDR3 is TGCGCCAGCAGTGTGGGGTCTTTGACAGATACGCAGTATTTT. This codes for CASSVGSLTDTQYF.